This record concerns one T cell receptor beta chain sequence. The entry originates in a study of blood T cell repertoires in COVID-19. Study details: COVID-19 samples collected from the United States, Italy and Spain covered acute and convalescent phases. In each case, the material was cDNA or gDNA derived from T cells, B-cell-depleted T cells, or PBMCs.

The CDR3 covers 14 residues. CDR1 and CDR2 (germline): SGHRS, YFSETQ. V was clipped by 0 bases and J by 4 bases, with 8 bases between them. Per the original methods: Reference gene primers were amplified, and this amplification served to estimate nucleated cell counts. Repertoires were generated with immunoSEQ multiplex PCR, while TCRdb's copy carries only in-frame clones and drops some. V and J calls and clone size are copied from that table; D and trimming were computed from the DNA. This table has around 130,000 clones, over 70% appearing once. Input material: peripheral blood. The sequence derives from a man aged 80 or over with acute or convalescent COVID-19. J is TRBJ1-5 and V is TRBV5-1, with TRBD1 as a possible D gene (6 bases). CDR3 sequence (DNA): TGCGCCAGCAGCTTGGATCAGGGGAATCAGCCCCAGCATTTT. Translation: CASSLDQGNQPQHF.